The clone carrying this T cell receptor (beta chain) was recorded a few times. The antigen is undetermined. Then a second PCR, running about 7 to 11 cycles, was carried out with a sample-barcoded 5' primer and a J-beta primer mix. TCRdb fed the 5' RACE reads into MiXCR, producing one record per CDR3 protein. In the table there are 380,000 or so distinct CDR3 sequences, about 49% of which are singletons. This sample was taken from a study of blood T cells in healthy people across ages. Whole-study context: About one barcoded beta molecule per two T cells was captured by template switching. Study results and limitations: Diversity of TCR beta correlated strongly with naive T cell percentage.

About 9.9 milliliters of peripheral blood were drawn from each donor. Isolation per sample recovered at least 6 million PBMCs. This CDR3 spans 18 amino acids. Germline V gives CDR1 SGHAT, CDR2 FQNNGV. Trimming pared 1 base from V and 0 bases from J, leaving 18 bases between. The V call is TRBV11-2, the J call TRBJ1-2; the D gene is possibly TRBD1 (5 bases). Sequencing input: blood. This receptor was taken from a man aged 60 to 69 in good health. CDR3: CASSLGPGPWIANYGYTF. For the CDR3, the DNA is TGTGCCAGCAGCTTAGGGCCGGGGCCGTGGATCGCTAACTATGGCTACACCTTC.